Detailed here is one T cell receptor beta chain. In the original analysis: Reference gene primer amplification gave nucleated cell count estimates. Generated by immunoSEQ multiplex PCR, the TCRdb table keeps only in-frame clones and is missing some. From that table come the V and J calls and clone size; the DNA was used to work out D and trimming. The sample lists 200,000 to 300,000 clones, roughly 79% occurring once. This specimen belongs to a study of blood T cell repertoires in COVID-19. Study as a whole: Sites across the United States, Italy and Spain contributed samples from acute and convalescent COVID-19. The analysed material was cDNA or gDNA that came from T cells, B-cell-depleted T cells, or PBMCs.

Trimming left V 2 bases short and J 1 base short, with 5 bases between. The CDR3 consists of 13 residues. Germline values: CDR1 LNHNV, CDR2 YYDKDF (reference sequence). This TCR was recovered from a woman of 80 years or more with COVID-19, enrolled during active disease. The sample taken for sequencing was peripheral blood. V and J are TRBV15 and TRBJ1-1; possible D gene TRBD1, 5 bases. The CDR3 sequence is CATSRQGNTEAFF. The DNA for the CDR3 is TGTGCCACCAGCAGACAGGGGAACACTGAAGCTTTCTTT.